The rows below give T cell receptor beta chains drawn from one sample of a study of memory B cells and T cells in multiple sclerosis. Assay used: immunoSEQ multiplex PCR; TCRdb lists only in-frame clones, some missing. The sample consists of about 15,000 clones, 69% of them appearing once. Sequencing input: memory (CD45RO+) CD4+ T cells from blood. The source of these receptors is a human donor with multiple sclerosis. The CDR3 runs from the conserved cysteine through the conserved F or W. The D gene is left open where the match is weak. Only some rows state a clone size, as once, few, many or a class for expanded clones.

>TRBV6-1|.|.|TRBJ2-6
TGTGCCAGCAGTGAATCGAGCCCTGGGGCCAACGTCCTGACTTTC
CASSESSPGANVLTF
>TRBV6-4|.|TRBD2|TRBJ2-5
TGTGCCAGGGGGCGACTAGCGGAAGAGACCCAGTACTTC
CARGRLAEETQYF
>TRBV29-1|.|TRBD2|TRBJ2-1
TGCAGCGTTTCTCAAGCGGGAGGGAAATCCTACAATGAGCAGTTCTTC
CSVSQAGGKSYNEQFF
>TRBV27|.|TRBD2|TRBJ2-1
TGTGCCAGCAGTCCGACTAGCGGGAGAATGGGTGAGCAGTTCTTC
CASSPTSGRMGEQFF
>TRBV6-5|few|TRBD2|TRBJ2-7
TGTGCCAGCCGATCGGCGGGACTAGCTCAAAACGAGCAGTACTTC
CASRSAGLAQNEQYF
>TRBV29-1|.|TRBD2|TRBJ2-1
TGCAGCGCTATAGCGGGAGTAGATGAGCAGTTCTTC
CSAIAGVDEQFF
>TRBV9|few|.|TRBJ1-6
TGTGCCAGCAGCGTAGAAGTTTCGGGATCACCCCTCCACTTT
CASSVEVSGSPLHF
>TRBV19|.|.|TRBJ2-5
TGTGCCAGTAGTATCAGGTACCAAGAGACCCAGTACTTC
CASSIRYQETQYF
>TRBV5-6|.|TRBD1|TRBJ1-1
TGTGCCAGCAGCTTCAGGGGGCGTGAAGCTTTCTTT
CASSFRGREAFF
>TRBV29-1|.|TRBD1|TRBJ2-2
TGCAGCGGTGGACAGGGGACGAACACCGGGGAGCTGTTTTTT
CSGGQGTNTGELFF
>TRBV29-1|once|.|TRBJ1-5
TGCAGCGTTGTCGAATCAGGTTTCAATCAGCCCCAGCATTTT
CSVVESGFNQPQHF
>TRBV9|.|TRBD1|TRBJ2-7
TGTGCCAGCAGCGTAGATTCGGGGACAGGGCTCCTCTCCGAGCAGTACTTC
CASSVDSGTGLLSEQYF
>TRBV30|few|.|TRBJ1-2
TGTGCCTGGAGTGTACCGGGATTAGCTAACTATGGCTACACCTTC
CAWSVPGLANYGYTF
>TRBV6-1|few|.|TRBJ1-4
TGTGCCAGCAGTGGACGGGTGGCTGAAAAACTGTTTTTT
CASSGRVAEKLFF
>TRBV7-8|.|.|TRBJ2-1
TGTGCCAGCAGCTTCCCCGACAATGAGCAGTTCTTC
CASSFPDNEQFF
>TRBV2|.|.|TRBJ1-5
TGTGCCAGCAGTGATGTTTCCGGGCAGCCCCAGCATTTT
CASSDVSGQPQHF
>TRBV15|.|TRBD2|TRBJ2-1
TGTGCCACCAGCAGAGAGCGGGAGTGGGACAATGAGCAGTTCTTC
CATSREREWDNEQFF